The present entry profiles one TCR beta chain with its context. Its antigen is undetermined. TCRdb re-derived calls from the 5' RACE reads in MiXCR, one entry per CDR3 protein. The sample has about 570,000 distinct CDR3 sequences; more than 9% are singletons. This specimen belongs to a study of identical twins. The study, taken as a whole, reports: Twins' excess sharing was less marked for out-of-frame beta sequences.

V lost 0 bases and J 1 base, leaving 10 bases between the germline ends. CDR1 SGHRS and CDR2 YFSETQ come from the germline V gene. The CDR3 loop spans 15 amino acids. Everyone who donated was a healthy Caucasian. This sample was shared with a second study, whose subject was yellow fever vaccine responses in identical twins. Turning to that study: Reportedly, twins' vaccine T cell responses looked partly convergent and partly personalized.

This TCR was sampled from a woman aged 18 to 35 in good health. The chain links TRBV5-1 to TRBJ2-5, with D possibly being TRBD1 (6 bases). The sample comprised PBMCs. CDR3 amino acids: CASSLGQAVQETQYF. For the CDR3, the DNA is TGCGCCAGCAGCTTGGGACAGGCTGTCCAAGAGACCCAGTACTTC.